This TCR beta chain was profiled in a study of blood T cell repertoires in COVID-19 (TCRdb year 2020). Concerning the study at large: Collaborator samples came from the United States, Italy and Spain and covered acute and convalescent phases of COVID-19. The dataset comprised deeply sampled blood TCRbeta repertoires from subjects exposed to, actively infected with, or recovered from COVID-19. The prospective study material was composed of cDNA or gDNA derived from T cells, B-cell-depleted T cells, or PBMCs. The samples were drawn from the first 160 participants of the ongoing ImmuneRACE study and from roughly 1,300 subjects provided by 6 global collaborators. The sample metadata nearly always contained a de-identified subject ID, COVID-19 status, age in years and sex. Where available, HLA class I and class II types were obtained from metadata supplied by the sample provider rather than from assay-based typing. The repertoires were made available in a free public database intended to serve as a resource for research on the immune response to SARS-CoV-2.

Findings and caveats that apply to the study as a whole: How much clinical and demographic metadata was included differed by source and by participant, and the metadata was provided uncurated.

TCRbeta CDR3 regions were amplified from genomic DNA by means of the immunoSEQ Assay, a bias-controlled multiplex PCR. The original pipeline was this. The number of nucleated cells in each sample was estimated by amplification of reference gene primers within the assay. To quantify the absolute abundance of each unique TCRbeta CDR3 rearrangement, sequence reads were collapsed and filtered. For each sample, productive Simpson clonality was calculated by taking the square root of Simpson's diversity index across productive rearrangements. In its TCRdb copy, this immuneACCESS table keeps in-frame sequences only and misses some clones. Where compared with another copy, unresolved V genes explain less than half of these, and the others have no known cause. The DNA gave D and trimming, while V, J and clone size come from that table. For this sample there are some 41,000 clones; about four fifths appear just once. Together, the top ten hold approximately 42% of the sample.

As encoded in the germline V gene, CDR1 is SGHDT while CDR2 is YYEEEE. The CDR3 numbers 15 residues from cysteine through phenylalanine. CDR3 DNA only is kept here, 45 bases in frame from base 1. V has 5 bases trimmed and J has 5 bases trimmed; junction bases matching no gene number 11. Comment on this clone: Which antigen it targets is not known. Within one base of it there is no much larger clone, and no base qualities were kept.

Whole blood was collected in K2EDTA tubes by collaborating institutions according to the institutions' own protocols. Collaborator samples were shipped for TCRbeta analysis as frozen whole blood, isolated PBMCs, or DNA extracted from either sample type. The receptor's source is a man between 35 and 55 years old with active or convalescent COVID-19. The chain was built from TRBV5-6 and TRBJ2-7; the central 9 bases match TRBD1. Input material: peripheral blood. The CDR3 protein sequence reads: CASSWGRDRVHEQYF. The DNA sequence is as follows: TGTGCCAGCAGTTGGGGCCGGGACAGGGTCCACGAGCAGTACTTC.